The 24 T cell receptor beta chains listed next were all sequenced from one sample in a study of Ad26.COV2.S vaccination and SARS-CoV-2 variants. The table came from immunoSEQ multiplex PCR; TCRdb's copy has only in-frame clones and leaves some out. The profile shows about 370,000 clones, roughly nine tenths of them singletons. Treatment specified: some 20 received Ad26.COV2.S at low or high dose, single or two shots; about 5 received placebo; per-sample allocation not given. Sampling happened 63 days after the first vaccine or placebo injection. The sample was peripheral blood, taken in a trial of Ad26.COV2.S vaccine versus placebo. The receptor source for this set is a person aged 18 to 65 who received the Ad26.COV2.S COVID-19 vaccine or a placebo.

This clone was counted only a few times. Other DNA sequences in the same sample also yield this CDR3. The DNA of the CDR3 is TGTGCCAGTAGAATGACGGGGACGTCTGAAGCTTTCTTT. It codes for CASRMTGTSEAFF. The chain combines TRBV19 with TRBJ1-1, with D maybe TRBD1 (5 bases). Trimming cost V 6 bases and J 6 bases, with 14 bases left between them. Germline CDR1 and CDR2: LNHDA and SQIVND (reference sequence). The CDR3 totals 13 residues.

This clone was observed a few times. The chain carries TRBV7-9 and TRBJ1-1; D not resolved. The germline CDR1 and CDR2 sequences are SEHNR and FQNEAQ (reference sequence). CDR3 size: 11 residues. V was clipped by 5 bases and J by 2 bases, with 3 bases between them. Written as DNA, the CDR3 is TGTGCCAGCAGCGTTAACACTGAAGCTTTCTTT. Translating gives CASSVNTEAFF.

This clone has only one observation. The chain uses TRBV7-9 and TRBJ1-1; D is uncertain. Trimming stripped 3 bases from V and 3 bases from J, with 5 bases between. Germline-derived CDR1 and CDR2 are SEHNR and FQNEAQ (reference sequence). CDR3 length: 12 amino acids. The CDR3 DNA reads as TGTGCCAGCAGCTTTAGCTACACTGAAGCTTTCTTT. It specifies CASSFSYTEAFF.

The chain recombines TRBV30 with TRBJ1-6; D is unclear. The V and J ends lost 7 bases and 5 bases respectively, with 15 bases between them. The CDR3 is 14 amino acids. Per germline, CDR1 GTSNPN and CDR2 SVGIG (reference sequence). In nucleotides, the CDR3 is TGTGCCTCTGCAGAGGGCGCCAATAATTCACCCCTCCACTTT. This sequence encodes CASAEGANNSPLHF. The full variable domain, rest sourced from reference TRBV30 and TRBJ1-6, is SQTIHQWPATLVQPVGSPLSLECTVEGTSNPNLYWYRQAAGRGLQLLFYSVGIGQISSEVPQNLSASRPQDRQFILSSKKLLLSDSGFYLCASAEGANNSPLHFGNGTRLTVT.

Comments on this clone: Other DNA sequences of this sample code for an identical CDR3. This rearrangement joins TRBV5-4 to TRBJ2-2; 8 bases match TRBD1. V gave up 2 bases and J gave up 3 bases; unmatched junction bases: 3. The CDR3 runs 15 residues. The germline CDR1 and CDR2 sequences are SGHNT and YYREEE (reference sequence). CDR3 residues: CASSLGQGYTGELFF. CDR3 nucleotides: TGTGCCAGCAGCTTAGGACAGGGCTACACCGGGGAGCTGTTTTTT.

V is TRBV29-1 and J is TRBJ2-5, with TRBD2 matching over 10 bases. Germline V gives CDR1 SQVTM, CDR2 ANQGSEA. The CDR3 is 15 residues long. V shed 1 base and J 5 bases; nucleotides not matched to a gene: 7. The CDR3 sequence: CSVEGGAGGLETQYF. The CDR3, as DNA: TGCAGCGTTGAAGGGGGAGCGGGGGGGCTGGAGACCCAGTACTTC.

The chain uses TRBV2 and TRBJ1-1; D remains unclear. Germline V gene lookup returns CDR1 SNHLY and CDR2 FYNNEI. V was clipped by 7 bases and J by 0 bases, with 3 bases between them. The CDR3 is made up of 11 amino acids. The DNA of the CDR3 is TGTGCCAGCACAGTGAACACTGAAGCTTTCTTT. Protein product: CASTVNTEAFF.

The V call is TRBV19, the J call TRBJ1-3; D might be TRBD1 (5 bases). The germline V gene has CDR1 LNHDA and CDR2 SQIVND (reference sequence). Deletions cut 7 bases from V and 0 bases from J, with 13 bases between. This CDR3 is 15 amino acids long. CDR3 coding DNA: TGTGCCAGTACCCAATATCAGGGCTCTGGAAACACCATATATTTT. As protein: CASTQYQGSGNTIYF.

The chain joins TRBV5-4 to TRBJ2-3, with a possible D match to TRBD1 (6 bases). The CDR3 is 13 residues long. V dropped 5 bases and J dropped 6 bases, with 13 bases sitting between them. The germline gives CDR1 SGHNT, CDR2 YYREEE (reference sequence). Here the CDR3 DNA reads TGTGCCAGCAGTCCCAGGGGCGGGGATACGCAGTATTTT. Its protein is CASSPRGGDTQYF.

This clone was seen more than once but under ten times. Other DNA sequences in this specimen translate into the identical CDR3. The V gene is TRBV5-1, the J gene TRBJ1-2, with D tentatively TRBD1 (5 bases). V was cut by 0 bases and J by 2 bases, with 8 bases left in between. CDR3 length equals 14 residues. CDR1 is SGHRS and CDR2 is YFSETQ in the germline V gene. The CDR3, as DNA: TGCGCCAGCAGCTTGGGACAGCCAAACTATGGCTACACCTTC. Translating it yields CASSLGQPNYGYTF.

The CDR3, as DNA: TGTGCCAGCAGCTGGCGGGGACAGCTTAACTATGGCTACACCTTC. This gives the protein CASSWRGQLNYGYTF. The chain employs TRBV5-6 and TRBJ1-2, with 7 nucleotides matching TRBD1. Trimming at V came to 3 bases and at J to 1 base, leaving 6 bases not matched to a gene. CDR3 length equals 15 residues. In germline, CDR1 is SGHDT, CDR2 YYEEEE.

Of note for this clone: In the same sample, other DNA sequences code for this CDR3. This chain uses TRBV27 with TRBJ1-3; perhaps TRBD1 as D (5 bases). Trimming removed 2 bases from V and 3 bases from J, with 5 bases in between. The germline gives CDR1 MNHEY, CDR2 SMNVEV (reference sequence). The CDR3 has 13 amino acids. CDR3 amino acids: CASSLRGGNTIYF. CDR3 sequence (DNA): TGTGCCAGCAGTTTAAGGGGTGGAAACACCATATATTTT.

The chain employs TRBV10-3 and TRBJ2-3, with 12 bases matching TRBD2. V lost 6 bases, J lost 7 bases, and 8 bases stayed unmatched. The CDR3 totals 15 residues. Per germline, CDR1 ENHRY and CDR2 SYGVKD. Here the CDR3 reads CAIRTRLAGEYTQYF. The CDR3 region has the DNA TGTGCCATCAGGACCCGACTAGCGGGGGAATATACGCAGTATTTT.

The V and J genes are TRBV7-6 and TRBJ2-7; 7 bases match TRBD2. Per the germline V gene, CDR1 is SGHVS and CDR2 is FNYEAQ. CDR3 length: 15 residues. V lost 5 bases and J lost 6; bases outside the gene matches: 13. CDR3 DNA: TGTGCCAGCAGCATCCCCGCGGGTGGGGGGGGCGAGCAGTACTTC. It translates to CASSIPAGGGGEQYF.

The rearrangement uses TRBV11-2 and TRBJ1-2; maybe TRBD1 (5 bases). Trimming cost V 5 bases and J 4 bases, with 11 bases left between them. Per the germline V gene, CDR1 is SGHAT and CDR2 is FQNNGV. The length of the CDR3 is 13 residues. CDR3 amino acids: CASSPGTFYGYTF. DNA of the CDR3: TGTGCCAGCAGCCCCGGGACTTTCTATGGCTACACCTTC.

This chain uses TRBV4-2 with TRBJ1-6; D perhaps matches TRBD1 (5 bases). V gave up 4 bases and J gave up 7 bases, with 14 bases separating them. The CDR3 runs to 15 residues. Germline CDR1 is LGHNA and CDR2 is YNFKEQ. CDR3 coding DNA: TGTGCCAGCAGCCCTTCTTGGGGGGAAAATTCACCCCTCCACTTT. Translated: CASSPSWGENSPLHF.

V and J are TRBV6-5 and TRBJ1-4, with a tentative D call TRBD1 (5 bases). With 7 bases removed from V and 4 bases from J, the gap between germline ends came to 13 bases. The germline V gene has CDR1 MNHEY and CDR2 SVGAGI. This CDR3 is 14 amino acids long. The CDR3 sequence: CASTLTDYNEKLFF. The CDR3 coding sequence is TGTGCCAGCACCTTGACAGACTATAATGAAAAACTGTTTTTT.

The gene calls are TRBV5-4 and TRBJ1-6; tentative D call: TRBD1 (5 bases). This CDR3 region has 15 residues. In germline, CDR1 is SGHNT, CDR2 YYREEE (reference sequence). Trimming took off 4 bases at V and 4 bases at J, with 12 bases between the two ends. CDR3 DNA: TGTGCCAGCAGCCATGCTTCAGGGTATAATTCACCCCTCCACTTT. Its protein is CASSHASGYNSPLHF.

V is TRBV6-5 and J is TRBJ1-1; 7 bases align to TRBD1. V dropped 8 bases and J dropped 0; count of bases not matched to a gene: 9. The CDR3 has 15 residues. The V gene's germline CDR1 is MNHEY and CDR2 SVGAGI. CDR3: CASGPSQGLNTEAFF. CDR3 nucleotide sequence: TGTGCCAGCGGACCCTCACAGGGGTTGAACACTGAAGCTTTCTTT.

The count of this clone is one. The gene calls are TRBV25-1 and TRBJ2-3; D unresolved. V was cut by 2 bases and J by 0 bases, with 9 bases left in between. Germline V CDR1 and CDR2: MGHDK, SYGVNS. The CDR3 has 15 amino acids. The CDR3 region is CASSEVQTSTDTQYF. For the CDR3, the DNA is TGTGCCAGCAGTGAAGTTCAGACAAGCACAGATACGCAGTATTTT.

This rearrangement joins TRBV7-8 to TRBJ1-1, with no clear D. From germline, CDR1 is SGHVS and CDR2 FQNEAQ. V dropped 6 bases and J dropped 1 base, with 9 bases sitting between them. This CDR3 has 13 residues. Written as DNA, the CDR3 is TGTGCCAGCAGGACTCGGGAGAACACTGAAGCTTTCTTT. Amino acid sequence: CASRTRENTEAFF.

The chain uses TRBV5-1 and TRBJ2-2; 7 bases line up with TRBD1. V lost 1 base and J lost 1; bases outside the gene matches: 1. Germline CDR1 reads SGHRS; CDR2 reads YFSETQ. The CDR3 covers 15 residues. For the CDR3, the DNA is TGCGCCAGCAGCTTGCAGGGGGAGAACACCGGGGAGCTGTTTTTT. Translation gives CASSLQGENTGELFF.

This clone was counted a single time. The rearrangement uses TRBV4-1 and TRBJ2-2, with D hard to call. Germline V gene sequence: CDR1 MGHRA, CDR2 YSYEKL. The V gene lost 1 base and the J gene lost 3 bases, with 6 bases spanning the gap. This CDR3 has 14 amino acids. The CDR3: CASSQVVDTGELFF. The CDR3, as DNA: TGCGCCAGCAGCCAAGTCGTAGACACCGGGGAGCTGTTTTTT.

The rearrangement links TRBV3-1 (or the pseudogene TRBV3-2) to TRBJ1-2, with D perhaps TRBD1 (5 bases). Germline loops: CDR1 LGHDT, CDR2 YNNKEL (reference sequence). V dropped 4 bases and J dropped 7 bases, with 13 bases sitting between them. The CDR3 loop spans 13 amino acids. In DNA form, the CDR3 reads TGTGCCAGCAGCCCAGGGTATTATGGTGGCTACACCTTC. This translates into CASSPGYYGGYTF.